These 18 T cell receptor beta chains share one sample of origin, sequenced in a study of prognosis after radiotherapy for stage I lung cancer. From genomic DNA, two-round multiplex PCR was used to amplify TCR beta CDR3. It was primers specific to each TRBV and TRBJ gene that first-round PCR used. TCRdb fed the multiplex PCR reads into MiXCR, producing one record per CDR3 protein. The table has around 29,000 distinct CDR3 sequences, 46% seen once. This specimen was PBMCs, taken before or after stereotactic body radiation therapy (not recorded which). The receptors derive from a donor aged 50 or older with non-small cell lung cancer.

This clonotype was seen many times. The chain combines TRBV2 with TRBJ2-1; 11 bases map to TRBD2. The CDR3 contains 17 residues. V was clipped by 0 bases and J by 9 bases; unmatched bases: 10. The germline CDR1 and CDR2 sequences are SNHLY and FYNNEI. The CDR3 loop reads CASSEARLAGGMGEQFF. CDR3 bases: TGTGCCAGCAGTGAAGCTAGGCTAGCGGGAGGAATGGGTGAGCAGTTCTTC.

The chain joins TRBV19 to TRBJ2-5; D unclear. The V gene lost 1 base and the J gene lost 6 bases, with 6 bases spanning the gap. The germline CDR1 and CDR2 sequences are LNHDA and SQIVND (reference sequence). This CDR3 is built from 12 residues. CDR3 sequence reads: CASSIGRQTQYF. CDR3 nucleotide sequence: TGTGCCAGTAGTATAGGTCGCCAGACCCAGTACTTC.

This clonotype was counted a single time. A read error may produce the germline difference seen at one junction end. The chain combines TRBV6-2 or TRBV6-3 with TRBJ1-1; D gene uncertain. Germline CDR1 and CDR2: MNHEY and SVGEGT. The CDR3 is made up of 14 amino acids. This CDR3 reads CASQSGRWATESFF. In DNA form, the CDR3 reads TGTGCCAGCCAGTCGGGTCGGTGGGCCACTGAATCTTTCTTT.

The chain combines TRBV6-1 with TRBJ1-2; TRBD1 agrees at 7 bases. The V gene end was trimmed by 8 bases and the J gene end by 2 bases; junction bases not matched to a gene: 2. CDR1 is MNHNS, CDR2 SASEGT, per germline. The length of the CDR3 is 12 residues. This chain's CDR3 is CASSDRNYGYTF. CDR3 coding DNA: TGTGCCAGCTCGGACAGGAACTATGGCTACACCTTC.

On this clonotype itself: Given a much more abundant clone one base away, this may be a read error. The chain combines TRBV20-1 with TRBJ2-5; D is possibly TRBD2 (6 bases). This CDR3 is 15 amino acids long. Trimming took 3 bases from V and 1 from J, leaving 15 bases between them. Germline assignment: CDR1 DFQATT and CDR2 SNEGSKA (reference sequence). CDR3 residues: CSASGRDRIQETQYF. CDR3 nucleotide sequence: TGCAGTGCTAGTGGGCGGGATCGTATCCAAGAGACCCAGTACTTC.

Concerning this clonotype: Relative to the germline gene, one junction end is altered; a read error may explain this. This rearrangement joins TRBV28 to TRBJ1-6, with no clear D. The CDR3 extends over 13 amino acids. Germline V gene lookup returns CDR1 MDHEN and CDR2 SYDVKM. CDR3 DNA: TGTGCCAGCTACAAAAACCGGTTCTCACCCCTACACTTT. Protein product: CASYKNRFSPLHF.

Worth noting for this clonotype: This likely traces to a read error, being one base from a far larger clone. V is TRBV6-4 and J is TRBJ1-6; D unresolved. In germline, CDR1 is MRHNA, CDR2 SNTAGT. The CDR3 extends over 17 amino acids. The CDR3 bases are TGTGCCAGCAGTTACTCCGGCAGGCGGCATGTTAATTCACCCCTCCACTTT. It specifies CASSYSGRRHVNSPLHF.

This clonotype has ten or more counts. The chain carries TRBV2 and TRBJ2-7; D not resolved. Germline V gives CDR1 SNHLY, CDR2 FYNNEI. The CDR3 contains 13 residues. The V end lost 2 bases, the J end lost 4 bases, and 9 bases lay between the germline ends. The CDR3 sequence is CASSETVGYEQYF. DNA for the CDR3: TGTGCCAGCAGTGAAACCGTGGGGTACGAGCAGTACTTC.

As regards this clonotype: A much larger clonotype is one base distant, so this may be a read error. The rearrangement links TRBV20-1 to TRBJ2-5; maybe TRBD1 (5 bases). Germline lookup yields CDR1 DFQATT and CDR2 SNEGSKA (reference sequence). Trimming took 5 bases from V and 5 from J, leaving 18 bases between them. The CDR3 consists of 14 residues. The CDR3 coding sequence is TGCAGTGCTCTGGTTATGATGGGGCATGAGACCCAGTACTTC. This translates into CSALVMMGHETQYF.

The chain links TRBV6-2 or TRBV6-3 to TRBJ2-7; 10 bases match TRBD1. The CDR3 consists of 13 residues. J was trimmed by 5 bases and V by 6 bases; bases with no gene match: 4. CDR1 is MNHEY and CDR2 is SVGEGT in the germline V gene. The CDR3 DNA is TGTGCCAGCAGACGGACAGGGGGGCACGAGCAGTACTTC. It yields the protein CASRRTGGHEQYF.

The chain carries TRBV7-2 and TRBJ2-7, with D hard to call. The germline V gene encodes CDR1 SGHTA and CDR2 FQGNSA. The CDR3 is made up of 13 amino acids. V shed 2 bases and J shed 2 bases, with 7 bases lying between them. The CDR3 protein is CASSLFGPYEQYF. The CDR3 DNA follows: TGTGCCAGCAGCTTATTCGGACCCTACGAGCAGTACTTC.

This chain joins TRBV27 and TRBJ2-7; maybe TRBD2 (6 bases). CDR3 size: 14 residues. Trimming pared 5 bases from V and 4 bases from J, leaving 15 bases between. Germline V gene data show CDR1 as MNHEY and CDR2 as SMNVEV (reference sequence). The CDR3 DNA reads TGTGCCAGCAGTCCAACGTCAAGCGGGTACGAGCAGTACTTC. It encodes CASSPTSSGYEQYF.

This clonotype was detected many times. CDR3 DNA: TGCAGTGCTAGAGGAGGGGAAATCGGGGAGCTGTTTTTT. Its translation is CSARGGEIGELFF. This sequence joins TRBV20-1 and TRBJ2-2, with D perhaps being TRBD1 or TRBD2 (5 bases each). CDR3 length: 13 amino acids. CDR1 is DFQATT and CDR2 is SNEGSKA in the germline V gene (reference sequence). V lost 1 base, J lost 7 bases, and 10 bases lay in between.

To note about this clonotype: A read error is possible here, since a much larger clone lies one base away. The genes are TRBV6-2 or TRBV6-3 and TRBJ2-7; 10 positions match TRBD2. The CDR3 length is 16 residues. Germline CDR1 and CDR2: MNHEY and SVGEGT. CDR3: CASSYSRPSGSNEQCF. CDR3 DNA sequence: TGTGCCAGCAGTTACTCGAGGCCTAGCGGGAGCAACGAGCAGTGCTTC.

This clonotype was observed a handful of times. The junction departs from germline at one end; a sequencing error may be responsible. The chain joins TRBV6-1 to TRBJ1-6; TRBD1 matches at 9 bases. The germline CDR1 and CDR2 sequences are MNHNS and SASEGT. This CDR3 is 13 amino acids long. The CDR3 DNA reads TGTGACAGCAGGGAGGGACAGGGATCAACCCTCCACTTT. Amino acid sequence: CDSREGQGSTLHF.

The chain uses TRBV6-1 and TRBJ1-6, with D uncertain. The germline V gene encodes CDR1 MNHNS and CDR2 SASEGT. The CDR3 is 15 amino acids. V shed 7 bases and J shed 0 bases, with 10 bases lying between them. The CDR3: CASTLGSSYNSPLHF. In nucleotides, the CDR3 is TGTGCCAGCACCCTAGGGAGCTCCTATAATTCACCCCTCCACTTT.

This chain connects TRBV6-1 to TRBJ1-1, with D possibly matching TRBD1 (5 bases). V was shortened by 6 bases and J by 0 bases, with 20 bases between the two germline ends. The CDR3 has 17 residues. Germline values: CDR1 MNHNS, CDR2 SASEGT. The CDR3 spells CASSPSGTGQMNTEAFF. The CDR3 DNA is TGTGCCAGCAGCCCCAGTGGTACAGGTCAAATGAACACTGAAGCTTTCTTT.

In the case of this clonotype: With a far larger clone one base away, a read error is the likely cause. V is TRBV6-4 and J is TRBJ1-5; possibly TRBD1 for D (5 bases). The V gene's germline CDR1 is MRHNA and CDR2 SNTAGT. This CDR3 spans 14 amino acids. The CDR3 DNA sequence: TGTGCCAGCACCCGGGGGAGGGATCAAGGGCCCCATCATTTT. It encodes CASTRGRDQGPHHF.